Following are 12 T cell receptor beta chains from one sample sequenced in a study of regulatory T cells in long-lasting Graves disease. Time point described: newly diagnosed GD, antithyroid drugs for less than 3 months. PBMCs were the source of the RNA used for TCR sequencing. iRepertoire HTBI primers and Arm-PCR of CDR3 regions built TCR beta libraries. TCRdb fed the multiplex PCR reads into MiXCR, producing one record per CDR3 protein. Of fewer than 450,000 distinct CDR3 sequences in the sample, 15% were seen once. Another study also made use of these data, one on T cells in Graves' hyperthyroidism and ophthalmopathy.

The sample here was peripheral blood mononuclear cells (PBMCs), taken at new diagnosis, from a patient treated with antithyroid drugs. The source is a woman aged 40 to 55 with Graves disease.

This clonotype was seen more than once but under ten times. The CDR3 nucleotides are TGTGCCATCAGTGAGGAGGGGTATGGCTACACCTTC. Translating gives CAISEEGYGYTF. V and J are TRBV10-3 and TRBJ1-2, with D possibly being TRBD1 (5 bases). V was cut by 2 bases and J by 5 bases, with 6 bases left in between. The CDR3 has 12 amino acids. CDR1 is ENHRY, CDR2 SYGVKD, per germline.

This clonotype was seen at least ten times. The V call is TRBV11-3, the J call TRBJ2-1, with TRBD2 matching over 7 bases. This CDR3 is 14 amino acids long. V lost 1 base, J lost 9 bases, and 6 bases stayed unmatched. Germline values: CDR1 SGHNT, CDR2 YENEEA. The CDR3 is CASSLGGLFAEQFF. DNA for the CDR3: TGTGCCAGCAGCTTAGGGGGACTATTCGCTGAGCAGTTCTTC.

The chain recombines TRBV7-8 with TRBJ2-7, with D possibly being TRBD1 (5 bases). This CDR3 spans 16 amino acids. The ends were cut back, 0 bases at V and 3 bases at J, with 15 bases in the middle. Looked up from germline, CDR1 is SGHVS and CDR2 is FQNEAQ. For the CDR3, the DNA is TGTGCCAGCAGCTTAGCGGGCACAGGAAACCTCTACGAGCAGTACTTC. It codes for CASSLAGTGNLYEQYF.

The CDR3 region is CASSGQGIYEDTQYF. The CDR3 DNA sequence: TGTGCCAGCAGTGGACAGGGTATATATGAAGATACGCAGTATTTT. The genes are TRBV2 and TRBJ2-3, with 7 bases identical to TRBD1. V gave up 4 bases and J gave up 5 bases; unmatched junction bases: 9. Germline values: CDR1 SNHLY, CDR2 FYNNEI. The CDR3 length is 15 residues.

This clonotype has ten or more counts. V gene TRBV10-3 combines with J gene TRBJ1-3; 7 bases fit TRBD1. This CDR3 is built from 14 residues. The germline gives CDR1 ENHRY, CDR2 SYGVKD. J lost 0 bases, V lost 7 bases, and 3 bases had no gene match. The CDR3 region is CAIKGTDSGNTIYF. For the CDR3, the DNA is TGTGCCATCAAAGGGACAGACTCTGGAAACACCATATATTTT.

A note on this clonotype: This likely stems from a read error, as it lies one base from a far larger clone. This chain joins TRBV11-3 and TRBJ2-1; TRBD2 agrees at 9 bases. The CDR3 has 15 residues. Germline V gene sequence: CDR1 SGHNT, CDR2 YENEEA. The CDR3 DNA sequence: TGTACCAGCAGCTTAGAGGCGGGAGGGGGCAATGAGCAGTTCTTC. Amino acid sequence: CTSSLEAGGGNEQFF.

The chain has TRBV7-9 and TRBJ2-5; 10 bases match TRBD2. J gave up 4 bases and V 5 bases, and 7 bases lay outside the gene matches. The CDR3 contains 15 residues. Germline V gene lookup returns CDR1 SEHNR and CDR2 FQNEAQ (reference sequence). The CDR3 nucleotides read TGTGCCAGCAGCCCACGGACTAGCGGTATAGAGACCCAGTACTTC. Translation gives CASSPRTSGIETQYF.

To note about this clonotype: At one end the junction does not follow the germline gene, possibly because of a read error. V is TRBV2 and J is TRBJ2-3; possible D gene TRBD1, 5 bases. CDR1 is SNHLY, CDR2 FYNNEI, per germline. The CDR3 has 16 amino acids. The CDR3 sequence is CAGSGDSPTSTDTQYF. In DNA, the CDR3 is TGTGCCGGCAGTGGTGACAGTCCGACTAGCACAGATACGCAGTATTTT.

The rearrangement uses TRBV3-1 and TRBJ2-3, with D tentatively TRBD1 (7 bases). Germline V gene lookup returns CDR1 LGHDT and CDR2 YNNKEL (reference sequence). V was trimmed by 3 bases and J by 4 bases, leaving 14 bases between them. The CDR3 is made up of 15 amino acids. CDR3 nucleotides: TGTGCCAGCAGCCACAGGGGGGACTGGGCAGATACGCAGTATTTT. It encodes CASSHRGDWADTQYF.

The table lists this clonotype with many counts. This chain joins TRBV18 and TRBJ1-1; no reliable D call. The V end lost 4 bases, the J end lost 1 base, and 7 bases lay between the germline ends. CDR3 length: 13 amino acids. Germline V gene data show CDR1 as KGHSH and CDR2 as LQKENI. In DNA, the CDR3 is TGTGCCAGCTCACGATCGAGGAACACTGAAGCTTTCTTT. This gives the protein CASSRSRNTEAFF.

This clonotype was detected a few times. The CDR3 sequence is CASRGGKGTQYF. The DNA of the CDR3 is TGTGCCAGCAGAGGCGGTAAGGGGACCCAGTACTTC. The chain has TRBV6-2 or TRBV6-3 and TRBJ2-5; D is unresolved. Trimming shortened V by 6 bases and J by 7 bases, and 12 bases separated the two germline ends. Germline V gene lookup returns CDR1 MNHEY and CDR2 SVGEGT. The CDR3 runs 12 residues.

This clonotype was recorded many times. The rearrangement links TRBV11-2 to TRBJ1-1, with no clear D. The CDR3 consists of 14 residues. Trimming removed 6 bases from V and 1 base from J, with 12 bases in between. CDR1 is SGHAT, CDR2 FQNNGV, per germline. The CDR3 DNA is TGTGCCAGCAGATCTGGCGGGTGGAACACTGAAGCTTTCTTT. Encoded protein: CASRSGGWNTEAFF.